This TCR beta chain was found in a study of lymphopenia after photon versus proton radiotherapy. Assay used: immunoSEQ multiplex PCR; TCRdb lists only in-frame clones, some missing. Here the sample spans some 70,000 clones, 75% to 90% being singletons. Germline-derived CDR1 and CDR2 are MNHNY and SVGAGI (reference sequence). Unmatched junction bases numbered 4, after V lost 5 bases and J lost 5 bases. The CDR3 runs 16 residues. General observations from the study: Better survival with proton therapy was suggested as possible, not demonstrated.

Note on this clone: The antigen is undetermined.

The origin of this receptor is a man aged 80 or over with esophageal cancer. The rearrangement links TRBV6-6 to TRBJ2-2, with 14 bases matching TRBD2. The material sequenced was peripheral blood, taken from a patient treated with proton-based radiotherapy. CDR3: CASSRGLAGETGELFF. The CDR3, as DNA: TGTGCCAGCAGTAGGGGACTAGCGGGAGAAACCGGGGAGCTGTTTTTT.